The present entry profiles one TCR beta chain with its context. The sample originates from a study of T cells expressing NK-cell markers. This CDR3 comprises 16 residues. Per the germline V gene, CDR1 is ENHRY and CDR2 is SYGVKD. The authors generated TCR beta cDNA through 5'RACE template switching with UMIs. Following a re-call of the 5' RACE reads, TCRdb has one entry per CDR3 protein and lacks DNA. Recorded for this sample: about half a million distinct CDR3 sequences. V and J are TRBV10-3 and TRBJ2-3; the TCRdb D gene call, TRBD2, has no DNA to confirm it. The sequenced material came from blood T cells: a sorted CD56 or NKG2C T cell subset, CD4+ or CD8+ T cells, or bulk PBMC T cells (not recorded which). The sequence was obtained from a woman aged 45-65 years in good health. CDR3 residues: CAIRRARSEGGDTQYF.